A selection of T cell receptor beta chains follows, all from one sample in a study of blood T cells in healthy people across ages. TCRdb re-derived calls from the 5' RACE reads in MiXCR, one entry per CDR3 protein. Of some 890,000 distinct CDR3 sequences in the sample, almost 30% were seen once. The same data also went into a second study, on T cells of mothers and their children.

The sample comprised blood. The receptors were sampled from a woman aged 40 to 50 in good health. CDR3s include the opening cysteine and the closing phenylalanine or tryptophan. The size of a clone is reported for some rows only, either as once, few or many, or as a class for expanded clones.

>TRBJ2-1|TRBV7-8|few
CASSSWTSGGVGEQFF
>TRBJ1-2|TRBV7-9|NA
CASSSGPTSYGYTF
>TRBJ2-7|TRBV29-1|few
CSVEGQAEQYF
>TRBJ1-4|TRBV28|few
CASSPHRGRGDEKLFF
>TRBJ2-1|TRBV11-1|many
CASSFTSGRGNEQFF
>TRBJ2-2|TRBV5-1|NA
CASSLDARSGELFF
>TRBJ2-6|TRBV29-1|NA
CSVEGQGAFGANVLTF
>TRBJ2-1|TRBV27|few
CASSLGHNEQFF
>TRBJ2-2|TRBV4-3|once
CASSQARQTNTGELFF
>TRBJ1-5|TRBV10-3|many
CAIGSDSNQPQHF
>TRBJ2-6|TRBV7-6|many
CASRRKQASGANVLTF
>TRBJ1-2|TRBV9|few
CASSVIANYGYTF
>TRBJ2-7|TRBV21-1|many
CASRLEGQGAAYEQYF
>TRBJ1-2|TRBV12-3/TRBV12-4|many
CASSLAHGTGYTF
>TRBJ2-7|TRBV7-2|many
CASSLGLGNYEQYF
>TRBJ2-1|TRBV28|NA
CASSFYSGESYTEQFF
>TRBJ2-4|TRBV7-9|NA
CASSSGTGGGEQYF
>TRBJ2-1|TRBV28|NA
CASSVGTGGRDDNEQFF
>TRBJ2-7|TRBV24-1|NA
CATSDFHLTGGDEQYF
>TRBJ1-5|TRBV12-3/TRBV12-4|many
CASSERDRPDQPQHF
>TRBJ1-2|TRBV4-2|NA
CASSPATGPPGYTF
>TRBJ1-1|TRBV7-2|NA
CASSPHQTGNAFF